This T cell receptor beta chain was found in a study of cytomegalovirus exposure and HLA in healthy donors. Study-level findings and limits: According to reports, the classifier identified cytomegalovirus status with high specificity and sensitivity. The study put 150 to 200 TCR beta chains on its list as cytomegalovirus-associated. Usually a TCR sequence was rare, but some public TCRs were found in many donors.

Profiling relied on immunoSEQ multiplex PCR, and the TCRdb table lists in-frame clones only, not all of them. The sample has about 58,000 clones, roughly nine tenths seen once; the top ten hold 0.85% to 1.2%. Trimming removed 2 bases from V and 5 bases from J, with 15 bases in between. The CDR3 contains 15 residues. Germline CDR1 reads MGHRA; CDR2 reads YSYEKL. With regard to this clone: Its matching antigen is unknown.

The sequence was collected from a man between 18 and 29 years old in good health and CMV-seronegative. The gene calls are TRBV4-1 and TRBJ2-5, with D tentatively TRBD1 (6 bases). The sequenced material came from PBMCs. The CDR3 DNA is TGCGCCAGCAGCCAATATTCAGGGGATCTGGAGACCCAGTACTTC. It specifies CASSQYSGDLETQYF.